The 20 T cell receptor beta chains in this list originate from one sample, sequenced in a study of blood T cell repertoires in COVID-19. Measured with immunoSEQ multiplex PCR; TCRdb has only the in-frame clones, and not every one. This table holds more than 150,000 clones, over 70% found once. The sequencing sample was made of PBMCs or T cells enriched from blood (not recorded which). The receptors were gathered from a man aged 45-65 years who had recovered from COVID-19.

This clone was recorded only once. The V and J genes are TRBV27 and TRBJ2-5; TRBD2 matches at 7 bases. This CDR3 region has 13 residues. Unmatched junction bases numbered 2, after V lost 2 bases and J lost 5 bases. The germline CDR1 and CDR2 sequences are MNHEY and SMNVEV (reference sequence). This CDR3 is CASSLRRGETQYF. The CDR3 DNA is TGTGCCAGCAGTTTAAGGCGGGGGGAGACCCAGTACTTC.

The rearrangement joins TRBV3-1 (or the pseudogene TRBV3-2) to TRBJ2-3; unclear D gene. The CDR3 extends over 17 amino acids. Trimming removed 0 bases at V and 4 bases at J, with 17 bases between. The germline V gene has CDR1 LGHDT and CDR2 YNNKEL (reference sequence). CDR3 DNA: TGTGCCAGCAGCCAAGATCTCCAACTGAGAAGTGCAGATACGCAGTATTTT. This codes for CASSQDLQLRSADTQYF.

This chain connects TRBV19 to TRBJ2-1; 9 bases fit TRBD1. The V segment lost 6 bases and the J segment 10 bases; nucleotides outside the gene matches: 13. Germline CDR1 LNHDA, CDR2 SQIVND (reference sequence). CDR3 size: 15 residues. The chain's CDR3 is CASSQGGTGSREQFF. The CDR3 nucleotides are TGTGCCAGTAGCCAGGGGGGGACAGGGTCCAGGGAGCAGTTCTTC.

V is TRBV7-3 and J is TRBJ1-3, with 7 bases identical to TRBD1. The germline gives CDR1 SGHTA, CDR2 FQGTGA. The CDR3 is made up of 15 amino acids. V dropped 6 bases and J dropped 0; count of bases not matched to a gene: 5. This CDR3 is CASSPGTVSGNTIYF. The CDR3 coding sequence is TGTGCCAGCAGTCCCGGGACAGTCTCTGGAAACACCATATATTTT.

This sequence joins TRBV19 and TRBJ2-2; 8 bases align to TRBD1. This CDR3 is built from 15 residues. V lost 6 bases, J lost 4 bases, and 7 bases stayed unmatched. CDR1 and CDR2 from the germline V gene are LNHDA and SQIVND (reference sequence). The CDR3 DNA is TGTGCCAGTAGCCCAAGGACAGGGAGCACCGGGGAGCTGTTTTTT. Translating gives CASSPRTGSTGELFF.

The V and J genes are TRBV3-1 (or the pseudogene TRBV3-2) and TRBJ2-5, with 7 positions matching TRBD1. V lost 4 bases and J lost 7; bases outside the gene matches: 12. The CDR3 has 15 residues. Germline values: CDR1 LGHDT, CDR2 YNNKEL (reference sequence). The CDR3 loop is CASSPRGTDGGTQYF. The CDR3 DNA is TGTGCCAGCAGCCCCAGGGGGACGGACGGCGGGACCCAGTACTTC.

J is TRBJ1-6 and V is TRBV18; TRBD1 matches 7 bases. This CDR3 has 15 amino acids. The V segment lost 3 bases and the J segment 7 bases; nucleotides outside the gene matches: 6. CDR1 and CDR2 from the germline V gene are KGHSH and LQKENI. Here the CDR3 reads CASSPKTGSNSPLHF. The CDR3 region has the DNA TGTGCCAGCTCACCCAAGACAGGGTCCAATTCACCCCTCCACTTT.

CDR3 DNA sequence: TGTGCCAGCAGTTTAGGGCTAGCGGGGGGCTACGAGCAGTACTTC. Translated: CASSLGLAGGYEQYF. V is TRBV28 and J is TRBJ2-7; TRBD2 aligns across 11 bases. With V trimmed by 2 bases and J by 3 bases, 3 bases remained unmatched. Germline lookup yields CDR1 MDHEN and CDR2 SYDVKM. The CDR3 totals 15 residues.

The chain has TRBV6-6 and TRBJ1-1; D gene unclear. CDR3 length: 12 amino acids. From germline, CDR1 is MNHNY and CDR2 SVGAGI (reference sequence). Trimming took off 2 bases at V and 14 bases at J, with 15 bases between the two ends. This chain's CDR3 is CASSYGDGYGFF. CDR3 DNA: TGTGCCAGCAGTTACGGCGATGGCTACGGGTTCTTT.

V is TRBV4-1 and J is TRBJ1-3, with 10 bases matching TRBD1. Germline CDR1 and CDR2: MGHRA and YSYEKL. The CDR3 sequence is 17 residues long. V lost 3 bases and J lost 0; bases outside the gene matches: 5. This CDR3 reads CASSHEGQGSSGNTIYF. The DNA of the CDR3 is TGCGCCAGCAGCCATGAGGGACAGGGGAGCTCTGGAAACACCATATATTTT.

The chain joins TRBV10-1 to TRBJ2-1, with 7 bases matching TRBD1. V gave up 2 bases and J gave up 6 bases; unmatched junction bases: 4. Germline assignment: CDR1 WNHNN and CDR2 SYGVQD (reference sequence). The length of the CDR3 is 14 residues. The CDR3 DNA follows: TGCGCCAGCAGTGAGGGGACAGTTCGCAATGAGCAGTTCTTC. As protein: CASSEGTVRNEQFF.

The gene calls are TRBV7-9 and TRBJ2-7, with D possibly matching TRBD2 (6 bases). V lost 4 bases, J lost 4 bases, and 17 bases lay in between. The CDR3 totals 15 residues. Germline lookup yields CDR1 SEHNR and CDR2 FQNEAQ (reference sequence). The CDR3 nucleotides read TGTGCCAGCAGCTCGGCAACGGGAGTTTTTTACGAGCAGTACTTC. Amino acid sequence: CASSSATGVFYEQYF.

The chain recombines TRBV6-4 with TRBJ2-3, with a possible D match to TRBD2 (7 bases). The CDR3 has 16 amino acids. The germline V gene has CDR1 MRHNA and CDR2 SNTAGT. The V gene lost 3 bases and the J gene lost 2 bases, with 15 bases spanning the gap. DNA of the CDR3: TGTGCCAGCAGTGAAAAAGGGGGGGGCATCACAGATACGCAGTATTTT. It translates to CASSEKGGGITDTQYF.

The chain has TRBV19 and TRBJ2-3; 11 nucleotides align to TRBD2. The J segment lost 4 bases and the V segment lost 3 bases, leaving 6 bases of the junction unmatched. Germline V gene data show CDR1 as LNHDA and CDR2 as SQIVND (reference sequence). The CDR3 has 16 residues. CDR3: CASSMATSGASDTQYF. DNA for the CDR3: TGTGCCAGTAGTATGGCGACTAGCGGGGCTTCAGATACGCAGTATTTT.

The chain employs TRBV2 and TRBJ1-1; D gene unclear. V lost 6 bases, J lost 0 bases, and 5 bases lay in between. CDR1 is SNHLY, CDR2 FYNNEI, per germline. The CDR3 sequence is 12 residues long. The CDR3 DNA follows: TGTGCCAGCAGACTTATGAACACTGAAGCTTTCTTT. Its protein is CASRLMNTEAFF.

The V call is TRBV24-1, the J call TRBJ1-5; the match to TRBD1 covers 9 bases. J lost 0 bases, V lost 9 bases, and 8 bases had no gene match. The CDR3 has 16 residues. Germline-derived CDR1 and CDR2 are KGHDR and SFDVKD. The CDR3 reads CATQGQGSRSNQPQHF. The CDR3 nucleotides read TGTGCCACCCAGGGACAGGGCTCTCGTAGCAATCAGCCCCAGCATTTT.

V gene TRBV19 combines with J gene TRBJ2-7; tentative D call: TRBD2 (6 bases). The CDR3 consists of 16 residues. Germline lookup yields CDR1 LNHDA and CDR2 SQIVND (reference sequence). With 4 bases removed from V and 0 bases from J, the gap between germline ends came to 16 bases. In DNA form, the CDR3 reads TGTGCCAGTAGTACTGACGGCGGGGAAAGCTCCTACGAGCAGTACTTC. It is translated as CASSTDGGESSYEQYF.

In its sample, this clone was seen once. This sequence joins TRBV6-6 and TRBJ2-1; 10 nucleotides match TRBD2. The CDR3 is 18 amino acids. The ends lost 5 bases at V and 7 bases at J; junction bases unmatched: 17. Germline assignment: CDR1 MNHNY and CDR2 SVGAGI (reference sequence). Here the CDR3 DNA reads TGTGCCAGCAGTCTACAATGGGGTACTAGCGGGATAATTAATGAGCAGTTCTTC. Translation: CASSLQWGTSGIINEQFF.

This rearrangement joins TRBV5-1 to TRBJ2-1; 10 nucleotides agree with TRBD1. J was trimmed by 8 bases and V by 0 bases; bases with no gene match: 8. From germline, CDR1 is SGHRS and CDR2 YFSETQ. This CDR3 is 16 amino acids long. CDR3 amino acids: CASSLEIGTGVDEQFF. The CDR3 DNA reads TGCGCCAGCAGCTTGGAAATTGGGACAGGGGTTGATGAGCAGTTCTTC.

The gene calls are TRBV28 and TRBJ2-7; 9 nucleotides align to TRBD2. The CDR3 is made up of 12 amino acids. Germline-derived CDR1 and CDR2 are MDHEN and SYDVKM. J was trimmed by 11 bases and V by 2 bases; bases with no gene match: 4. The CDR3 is CASSLLAGMEYF. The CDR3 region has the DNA TGTGCCAGCAGTTTACTAGCGGGAATGGAGTACTTC. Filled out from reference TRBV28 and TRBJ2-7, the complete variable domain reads DVKVTQSSRYLVKRTGEKVFLECVQDMDHENMFWYRQDPGLGLRLIYFSYDVKMKEKGDIPEGYSVSREKKERFSLILESASTNQTSMYLCASSLLAGMEYFGPGTRLTVT.